The rows below give T cell receptor beta chains drawn from one sample of a study of CD8 T cells in Susac syndrome. TCRdb ran MiXCR on the immunoSEQ multiplex PCR reads and lists one entry per CDR3 protein. The data contain nearly 200,000 distinct CDR3 sequences, about 95% of them singletons. The sequenced sample was CD4+ T cells from PBMCs. The receptors derive from a human donor with multiple sclerosis. Both conserved end residues are part of each CDR3. A D gene is named only where the DNA matches it firmly.

cdr3_length: 15
v_call: TRBV7-3
d_call: NA
cdr3_aa: CASRSTPGLNTEAFF

cdr3_length: 14
v_call: TRBV11-1
d_call: NA
cdr3_aa: CASGDTTNTGELFF

cdr3_length: 15
v_call: TRBV20-1
d_call: NA
cdr3_aa: CSARRQVNSNSPLHF

cdr3_length: 16
v_call: TRBV30
d_call: TRBD2
cdr3_aa: CAWSPGVAGGHNEQFF

cdr3_length: 15
v_call: TRBV2
d_call: TRBD1
cdr3_aa: CASRVTGGNNQPQHF

cdr3_length: 12
v_call: TRBV20-1
d_call: TRBD1
cdr3_aa: CSAGDSYQPQHF

cdr3_length: 14
v_call: TRBV5-1
d_call: NA
cdr3_aa: CASSLGPGNQPQHF

cdr3_length: 14
v_call: TRBV20-1
d_call: TRBD2
cdr3_aa: CSARDQRGGDEQFF

cdr3_length: 18
v_call: TRBV27
d_call: NA
cdr3_aa: CASSLFSPRQLSSYEQYF

cdr3_length: 16
v_call: TRBV11-2
d_call: NA
cdr3_aa: CASSQGVRVSTDTQYF

cdr3_length: 15
v_call: TRBV29-1
d_call: NA
cdr3_aa: CSVVQGKTWGGELFF